Below, one T cell receptor beta chain is given with its context. No cognate antigen has been identified for it. No clone much larger than this one lies a single base away; base qualities are absent. The junction shows trimming of 3 bases on V and 0 bases on J, plus 15 bases between the germline ends. The cysteine opens and the phenylalanine closes a CDR3 of 17 amino acids. Of the read, only the CDR3 DNA is kept; its 51 bases are in frame from base 1. The germline V gene specifies SGDLS as CDR1 and YYNGEE as CDR2. The label giving this sample's treatment or condition can be read as: in vitro stimulation with specific CMV peptide epitopes to enrich CMV-specific T cells. This specimen belongs to a study of T cell repertoires in cytomegalovirus infection (dated by TCRdb to the late 2010s). Background on the whole study: The peptide stimulations were aimed at well-studied HLA-B-restricted epitopes as well as recently identified HLA-C-restricted CMV epitopes, whose presentation resists viral immunomodulation. The HLA type of each donor mattered for the analysis, because public TCR beta signatures pointed to carriage of CMV infection along with the matching HLA type. What the research found in general, with its limitations: In both this cohort and an independent roughly 350-donor cohort, the cumulative frequency of public TCR beta family members distinguished carriers of CMV infection plus the relevant HLA type. The ex vivo response was dominated by HLA-C-restricted CMV-specific TCR beta clonotypes, which also provided the single most frequent clonotype in two of eight donors.

Data came from an Illumina HiSeq 1500. TCRdb itself trimmed the public reads at Q25 with fastp, ran MiXCR and retained productive beta chains. Rows are combined by CDR3 protein, so each entry shows the most common genes and DNA. A total of some 940,000 distinct CDR3 sequences appear in this sample, roughly 30% of them only once. The ten most abundant clones make up roughly 13% of the sample. Here the sequenced sample was cultured CD8+ T cells from PBMCs, taken from culture after CMV antigen stimulation. This chain joins TRBV9 to TRBJ1-4, with TRBD1 tentatively as D gene (6 bases match). This TCR was recovered from a human donor in good health (CMV status not recorded). Some clones in this sample may be carry-over from other donors' samples. The CDR3 reads as follows: CASSAGQPGATNEKLFF. DNA sequence: TGTGCCAGCAGCGCCGGACAGCCCGGTGCAACTAATGAAAAACTGTTTTTT.